The 8 T cell receptor beta chains below all came from one sample that was sequenced in a study of control samples from healthy donors and cancer patients. Data came from immunoSEQ multiplex PCR; TCRdb stores just in-frame clones and leaves some out. The sample consists of 140,000 to 150,000 clones, 91% of them appearing once. The specimen was blood. The source is a man under 40 in good health.

The V and J genes are TRBV6-5 and TRBJ2-7, with D unclear. Per germline, CDR1 MNHEY and CDR2 SVGAGI. V was cut by 2 bases and J by 6 bases, with 11 bases left in between. This CDR3 spans 13 amino acids. CDR3 amino acids: CASSYDGDGEQYF. The DNA of the CDR3 is TGTGCCAGCAGTTACGATGGGGATGGCGAGCAGTACTTC.

The chain carries TRBV6-5 and TRBJ2-6; 9 bases are shared with TRBD1. CDR3 size: 15 residues. J gave up 4 bases and V 9 bases, and 7 bases lay outside the gene matches. Looked up from germline, CDR1 is MNHEY and CDR2 is SVGAGI. This CDR3 reads CASGQGSTGANVLTF. CDR3 bases: TGTGCCAGTGGACAGGGGAGTACAGGGGCCAACGTCCTGACTTTC.

This chain joins TRBV21-1 and TRBJ2-7; the tabulated D call, TRBD2, remains unverified against the DNA. TRBV21-1 is a documented pseudogene. The CDR3 consists of 14 residues. The CDR3 DNA follows: TGTGCCAGCAGCAACCGGAGAGGGCCTTACGAGCAGTACTTC. It codes for CASSNRRGPYEQYF.

The V and J genes are TRBV7-3 and TRBJ2-2, with D uncertain. The V gene lost 5 bases and the J gene lost 5 bases, with 6 bases spanning the gap. This CDR3 has 12 residues. The germline gives CDR1 SGHTA, CDR2 FQGTGA. CDR3 nucleotide sequence: TGTGCCAGCAGCGTTGGTACCGGGGAGCTGTTTTTT. Protein product: CASSVGTGELFF.

The J gene is TRBJ1-1, the V gene TRBV18; the D is unclear. Germline V CDR1 and CDR2: KGHSH, LQKENI. CDR3 size: 12 residues. The V end lost 0 bases, the J end lost 11 bases, and 10 bases lay between the germline ends. Here the CDR3 DNA reads TGTGCCAGCTCACCACCGAATGGGAATGCTTTCTTT. Amino acid sequence: CASSPPNGNAFF.

This sequence joins TRBV6-5 and TRBJ2-1; D is tentatively TRBD1 or TRBD2 (5 bases each). In germline, CDR1 is MNHEY, CDR2 SVGAGI. The CDR3 totals 15 residues. V shed 2 bases and J shed 9 bases, with 17 bases lying between them. Here the CDR3 reads CASSYEGRRDREQFF. CDR3 bases: TGTGCCAGCAGTTACGAGGGCCGTCGGGACCGTGAGCAGTTCTTC.

This clone was counted a single time. The V and J genes are TRBV7-3 and TRBJ2-7; 8 bases match TRBD1. Unmatched junction bases numbered 4, after V lost 2 bases and J lost 4 bases. The length of the CDR3 is 14 residues. CDR1 is SGHTA and CDR2 is FQGTGA in the germline V gene. The CDR3 reads CASSLGQGGYEQYF. CDR3 in DNA: TGTGCCAGCAGCTTAGGACAGGGTGGATACGAGCAGTACTTC. Full variable domain (rest looked up from reference TRBV7-3 and TRBJ2-7): GAGVSQTPSNKVTEKGKYVELRCDPISGHTALYWYRQSLGQGPEFLIYFQGTGAADDSGLPNDRFFAVRPEGSVSTLKIQRTERGDSAVYLCASSLGQGGYEQYFGPGTRLTVT.

The chain recombines TRBV19 with TRBJ1-2; D is uncertain. V lost 7 bases and J 2 bases, leaving 11 bases between the germline ends. In germline, CDR1 is LNHDA, CDR2 SQIVND (reference sequence). This CDR3 is built from 13 residues. The chain's CDR3 is CASTPSPNYGYTF. The DNA for the CDR3 is TGTGCCAGTACCCCAAGCCCGAACTATGGCTACACCTTC.